A selection of T cell receptor beta chains follows, all from one sample in a study of post-analysis software for immune sequencing data. TCRdb itself ran the PCR reads through MiXCR, one entry per CDR3 protein. The sample holds 650,000 to 850,000 distinct CDR3 sequences; around 42% are singletons and the top ten take 4.9%. Sequencing was performed on blood. The origin of the receptors is a girl aged 10 to 17 with multiple sclerosis. Each CDR3 is given with its conserved first and last residue. Only part of the rows carry a size: once, few, many, or a class if the clone is expanded.

abundance	j_gene	v_gene	CDR3aa
NA	TRBJ2-4	TRBV7-2	CASSLAQVIAKNIQYF
NA	TRBJ1-5	TRBV20-1	CSARHQGAGQPQHF
NA	TRBJ2-1	TRBV5-1	CASSRAGGNEQFF
NA	TRBJ2-3	TRBV7-2	CASSFQVHGGVRAHTDTQYF
NA	TRBJ2-1	TRBV15	CATSPENNEQFF
NA	TRBJ2-3	TRBV7-8	CASSLAWDFTDTQYF
once	TRBJ2-1	TRBV10-3	CAISDSQGRTEQFF
NA	TRBJ1-1	TRBV6-5	CASSASQGRTEAFF
few	TRBJ2-3	TRBV7-3	CASSAGAPSTDTQYF
NA	TRBJ1-5	TRBV7-8	CASSSRPFGNQPQHF
NA	TRBJ2-1	TRBV2	CASSESSVNEQFF
NA	TRBJ2-1	TRBV4-3	CASSQGSVLEQFF
NA	TRBJ1-2	TRBV5-5	CASSPDSGGYGYTF
few	TRBJ2-5	TRBV6-6	CASSYSIGNQETQYF
NA	TRBJ1-4	TRBV7-9	CASSRDSLEKLFF